This passage covers 7 T cell receptor beta chains from one sample sequenced in a study of T cell changes during pregnancy in multiple sclerosis. Sequencing was performed with immunoSEQ multiplex PCR; in TCRdb, only in-frame clones are kept and a portion is missing. The sample has tens of thousands of clones; around 90% are singletons. The source material was CD4+ T cells from peripheral blood mononuclear cells, sampled before pregnancy. The receptors originated from a female donor with multiple sclerosis, enrolled in a pregnancy study.

In nucleotides, the CDR3 is TGCGCCAGCAGCTTGGTCCCGGGTTCTGGAAACACCATATATTTT. It encodes CASSLVPGSGNTIYF. V and J are TRBV5-1 and TRBJ1-3; D not certain. V was clipped by 0 bases and J by 1 base, with 8 bases between them. Germline assignment: CDR1 SGHRS and CDR2 YFSETQ. This CDR3 comprises 15 residues.

The J gene is TRBJ2-7, the V gene TRBV9; unclear D gene. The ends were cut back, 0 bases at V and 3 bases at J, with 10 bases in the middle. The germline CDR1 and CDR2 sequences are SGDLS and YYNGEE. This CDR3 contains 14 residues. CDR3 in amino acids: CASSVDGTDYEQYF. CDR3 sequence (DNA): TGTGCCAGCAGCGTAGATGGTACAGACTACGAGCAGTACTTC.

This chain uses TRBV30 with TRBJ2-1, with TRBD2 identical over 8 bases. Germline V CDR1 and CDR2: GTSNPN, SVGIG (reference sequence). The CDR3 consists of 15 residues. After removal of 7 bases from V and 7 bases from J, the junction contained 15 bases not matched to a gene. CDR3 sequence: CASPAGGWGGNEQFF. Written as DNA, the CDR3 is TGTGCCTCGCCGGCGGGAGGTTGGGGGGGGAATGAGCAGTTCTTC.

The rearrangement joins TRBV27 to TRBJ2-7; no reliable D call. The CDR3 is made up of 13 amino acids. Germline V CDR1 and CDR2: MNHEY, SMNVEV (reference sequence). Between the trimmed V and J ends, which lost 3 bases and 6 bases, there was a span of 12 bases. CDR3: CASSFQDPSEQYF. The CDR3 DNA is TGTGCCAGCAGTTTCCAGGATCCCTCCGAGCAGTACTTC.

This chain connects TRBV7-8 to TRBJ2-7; 9 nucleotides agree with TRBD2. V gave up 2 bases and J gave up 4 bases; unmatched junction bases: 6. This CDR3 spans 15 amino acids. Germline values: CDR1 SGHVS, CDR2 FQNEAQ. The CDR3 loop reads CASSLLVSGSYEQYF. DNA for the CDR3: TGTGCCAGCAGCTTATTAGTTAGCGGGAGTTACGAGCAGTACTTC.

The V and J genes are TRBV9 and TRBJ2-6, with a tentative D call TRBD1 (6 bases). CDR1 and CDR2 (germline): SGDLS, YYNGEE. The CDR3 runs to 16 residues. The V end lost 2 bases, the J end lost 2 bases, and 11 bases lay between the germline ends. CDR3 loop: CASSVGTPAGANVLTF. For the CDR3, the DNA is TGTGCCAGCAGCGTTGGGACACCCGCTGGGGCCAACGTCCTGACTTTC.

The rearrangement uses TRBV5-1 and TRBJ2-5; perhaps TRBD1 as D (6 bases). This CDR3 contains 15 residues. CDR1 and CDR2 (germline): SGHRS, YFSETQ. Trimming stripped 4 bases from V and 5 bases from J, with 18 bases between. The CDR3 loop is CASSPGYGGRETQYF. The CDR3, as DNA: TGCGCCAGCAGCCCTGGCTATGGGGGCAGGGAGACCCAGTACTTC.